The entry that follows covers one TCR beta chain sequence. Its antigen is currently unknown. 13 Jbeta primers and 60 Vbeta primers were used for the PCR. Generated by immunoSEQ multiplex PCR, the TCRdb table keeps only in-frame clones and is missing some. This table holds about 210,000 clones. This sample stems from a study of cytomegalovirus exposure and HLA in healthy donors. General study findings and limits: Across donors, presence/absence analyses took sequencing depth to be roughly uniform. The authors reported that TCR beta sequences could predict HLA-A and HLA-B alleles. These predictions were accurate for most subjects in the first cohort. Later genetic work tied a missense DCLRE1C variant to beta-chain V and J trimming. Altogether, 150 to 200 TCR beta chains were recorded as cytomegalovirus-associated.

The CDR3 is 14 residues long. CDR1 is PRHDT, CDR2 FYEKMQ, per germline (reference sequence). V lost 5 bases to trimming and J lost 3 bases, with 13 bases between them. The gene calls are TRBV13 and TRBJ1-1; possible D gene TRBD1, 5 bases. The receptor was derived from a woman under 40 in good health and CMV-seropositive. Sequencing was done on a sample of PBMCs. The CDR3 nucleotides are TGTGCCAGCAGCGCTGACAGTGTCTACACTGAAGCTTTCTTT. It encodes CASSADSVYTEAFF.